The rows below give T cell receptor beta chains drawn from one sample of a study of metastatic and nonmetastatic thyroid tumors. TCRdb ran MiXCR on the PCR reads. The table includes fewer than 25,000 clones, less than 30% detected once. The sample comprised blood. The receptors shown here come from a male donor with papillary thyroid cancer or a benign thyroid nodule (not recorded which). Some clones in this sample may be carry-over from other donors' samples. Each CDR3 is given with its conserved first and last residue.

V gene: TRBV5-1; CDR3 protein: CASSSRLATTGELFF
V gene: TRBV10-1; CDR3 protein: CASSVGHNSPLHF
V gene: TRBV19; CDR3 protein: CASSIRGQGNTEAFF
V gene: TRBV7-2; CDR3 protein: CASSLNRAGYTF
V gene: TRBV6-1; CDR3 protein: CASSPGPNYGYTF
V gene: TRBV6-4; CDR3 protein: CASIDSKGQGAINYGYTF
V gene: TRBV5-6; CDR3 protein: CASSSGTRGYEQYF
V gene: TRBV10-3; CDR3 protein: CAISDETPTGELFF
V gene: TRBV2; CDR3 protein: CASRTDLNTEAFF
V gene: TRBV6-1; CDR3 protein: CASSPGLAGGGETQYF
V gene: TRBV10-3; CDR3 protein: CAIRRDREGTEAFF
V gene: TRBV5-6; CDR3 protein: CASSLFRNTEAFF
V gene: TRBV4-3; CDR3 protein: CASSQDRGAGETQYF
V gene: TRBV28; CDR3 protein: CASSFPRGGNEQFF
V gene: TRBV27; CDR3 protein: CASKASPNTGELFF
V gene: TRBV11-3; CDR3 protein: CASSRDRGTGELFF
V gene: TRBV6-1; CDR3 protein: CASRPLGVGEKEQYF
V gene: TRBV27; CDR3 protein: CASSFFAESSGANVLTF
V gene: TRBV7-2; CDR3 protein: CASSSGPPNQPQHF
V gene: TRBV10-3; CDR3 protein: CALRAGTGNYNEQFF
V gene: TRBV7-8; CDR3 protein: CASSFTSGGKKATGELFF
V gene: TRBV7-2; CDR3 protein: CASSPRGRATDTQYF
V gene: TRBV4-1; CDR3 protein: CASSQELVGRGSYNEQFF
V gene: TRBV6-6; CDR3 protein: CASSYAGVQPQHF